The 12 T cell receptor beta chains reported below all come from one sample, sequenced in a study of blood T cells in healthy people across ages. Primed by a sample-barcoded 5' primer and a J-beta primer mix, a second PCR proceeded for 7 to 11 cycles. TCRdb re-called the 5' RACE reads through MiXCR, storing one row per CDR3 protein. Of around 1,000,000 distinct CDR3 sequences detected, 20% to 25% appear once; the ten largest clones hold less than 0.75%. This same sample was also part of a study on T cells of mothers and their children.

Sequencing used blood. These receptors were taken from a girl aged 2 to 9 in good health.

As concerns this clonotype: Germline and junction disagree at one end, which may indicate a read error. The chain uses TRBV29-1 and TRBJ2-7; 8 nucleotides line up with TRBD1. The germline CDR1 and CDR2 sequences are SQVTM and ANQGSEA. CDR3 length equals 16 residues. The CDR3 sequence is CSVVYPSRQGTYGQYF. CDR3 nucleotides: TGCAGCGTTGTGTACCCCAGCCGACAGGGGACCTACGGGCAGTACTTC.

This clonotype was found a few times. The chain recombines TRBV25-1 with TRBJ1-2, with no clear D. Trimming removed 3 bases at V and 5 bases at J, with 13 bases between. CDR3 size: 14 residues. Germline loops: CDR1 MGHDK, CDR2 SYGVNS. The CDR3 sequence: CASSEGFPPYGYTF. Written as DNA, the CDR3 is TGTGCCAGCAGTGAGGGGTTCCCCCCTTATGGCTACACCTTC.

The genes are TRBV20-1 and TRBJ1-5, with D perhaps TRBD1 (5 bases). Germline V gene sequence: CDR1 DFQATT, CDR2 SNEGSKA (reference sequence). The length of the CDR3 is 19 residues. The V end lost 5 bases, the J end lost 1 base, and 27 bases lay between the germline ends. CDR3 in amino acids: CSAGNIPGPPQGSNQPQHF. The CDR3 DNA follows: TGCAGTGCTGGGAACATTCCGGGACCCCCACAAGGAAGCAATCAGCCCCAGCATTTT.

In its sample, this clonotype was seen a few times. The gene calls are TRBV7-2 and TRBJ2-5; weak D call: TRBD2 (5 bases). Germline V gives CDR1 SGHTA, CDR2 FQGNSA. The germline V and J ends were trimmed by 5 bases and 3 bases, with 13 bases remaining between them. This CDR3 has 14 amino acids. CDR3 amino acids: CASSPNDGEETQYF. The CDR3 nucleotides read TGTGCCAGCAGCCCTAATGACGGGGAAGAGACCCAGTACTTC.

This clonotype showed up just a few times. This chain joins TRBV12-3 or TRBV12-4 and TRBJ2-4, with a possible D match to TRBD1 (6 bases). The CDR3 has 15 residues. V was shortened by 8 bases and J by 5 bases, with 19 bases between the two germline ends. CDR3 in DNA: TGTGCCAGCGACGCGCCAGGGGTTGGCCAAAACATTCAGTACTTC. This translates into CASDAPGVGQNIQYF.

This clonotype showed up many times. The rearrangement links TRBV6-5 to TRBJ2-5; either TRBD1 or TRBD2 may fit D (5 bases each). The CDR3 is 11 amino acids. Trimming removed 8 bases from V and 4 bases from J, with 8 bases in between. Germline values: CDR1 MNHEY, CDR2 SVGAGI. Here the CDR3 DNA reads TGTGCCAGCGGGGGTAGAGAGACCCAGTACTTC. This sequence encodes CASGGRETQYF.

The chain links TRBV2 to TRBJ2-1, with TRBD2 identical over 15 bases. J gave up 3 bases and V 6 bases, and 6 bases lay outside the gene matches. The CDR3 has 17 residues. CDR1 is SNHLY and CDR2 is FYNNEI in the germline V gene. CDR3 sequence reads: CASSGLAGGLYYNEQFF. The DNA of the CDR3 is TGTGCCAGCAGCGGACTAGCGGGGGGGCTTTACTACAATGAGCAGTTCTTC.

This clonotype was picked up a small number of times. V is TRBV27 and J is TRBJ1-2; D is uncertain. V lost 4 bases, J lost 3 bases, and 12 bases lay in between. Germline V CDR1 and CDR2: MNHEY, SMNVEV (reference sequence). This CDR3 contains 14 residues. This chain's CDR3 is CASSSPGQYYGYTF. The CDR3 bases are TGTGCCAGCAGTTCACCCGGGCAGTACTATGGCTACACCTTC.

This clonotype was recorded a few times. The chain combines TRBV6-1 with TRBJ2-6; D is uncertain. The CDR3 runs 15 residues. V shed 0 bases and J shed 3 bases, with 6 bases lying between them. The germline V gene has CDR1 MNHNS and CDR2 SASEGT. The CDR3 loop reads CASSEAGFGANVLTF. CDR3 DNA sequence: TGTGCCAGCAGTGAAGCAGGTTTTGGGGCCAACGTCCTGACTTTC.

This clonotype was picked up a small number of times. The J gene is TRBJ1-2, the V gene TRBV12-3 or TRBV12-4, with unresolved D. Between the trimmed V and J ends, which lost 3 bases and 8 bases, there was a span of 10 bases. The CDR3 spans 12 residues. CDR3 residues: CASSFGGIGYTF. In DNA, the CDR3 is TGTGCCAGCAGTTTTGGAGGGATCGGCTACACCTTC.

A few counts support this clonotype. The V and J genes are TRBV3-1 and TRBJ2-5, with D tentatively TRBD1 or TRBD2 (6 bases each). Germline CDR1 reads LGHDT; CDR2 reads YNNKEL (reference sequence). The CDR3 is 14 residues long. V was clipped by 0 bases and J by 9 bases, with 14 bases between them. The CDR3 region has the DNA TGTGCCAGCAGCCAAGAACTAGGTAGGGGGGCCCAGTACTTC. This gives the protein CASSQELGRGAQYF.

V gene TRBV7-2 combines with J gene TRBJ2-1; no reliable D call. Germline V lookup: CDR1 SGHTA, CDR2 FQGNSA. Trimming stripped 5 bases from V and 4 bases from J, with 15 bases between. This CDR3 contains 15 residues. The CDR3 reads CASSPSTNLYNEQFF. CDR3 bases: TGTGCCAGCAGCCCTTCCACGAATCTATACAATGAGCAGTTCTTC.